The 12 T cell receptor beta chains below all came from one sample that was sequenced in a study of naive and memory T cell subsets. Study outcomes and limitations: Especially in CD8 cells, naive repertoires contained a few larger clonotypes, possibly CD45RA-re-expressing memory cells.

These TCRs' antigens remain unknown. Both TRBC1 and TRBC2 were covered by a beta constant-region primer of two equimolar oligonucleotides. The ligated cDNA underwent four PCR rounds using SP2 and nested alpha and beta constant-region primers. TCRdb fed the UMI-ligation and nested PCR reads into MiXCR, producing one record per CDR3 protein. Among over 110,000 distinct CDR3 sequences listed, under 25% were seen once. The material sequenced was naive CD8+ T cells from blood. All receptors derive from a human donor in good health.

V is TRBV19 and J is TRBJ2-1; 8 positions agree with TRBD2. Germline V gene data show CDR1 as LNHDA and CDR2 as SQIVND (reference sequence). The CDR3 contains 15 residues. The trim removed 9 bases at V and 0 bases at J, leaving 7 bases unmatched. The CDR3 DNA reads TGTGCCAGCGCGGGAGGAAAAAGCTCCTACAATGAGCAGTTCTTC. Residues: CASAGGKSSYNEQFF. Looking up the rest from reference TRBV19 and TRBJ2-1 gives the full variable domain: DGGITQSPKYLFRKEGQNVTLSCEQNLNHDAMYWYRQDPGQGLRLIYYSQIVNDFQKGDIAEGYSVSREKKESFPLTVTSAQKNPTAFYLCASAGGKSSYNEQFFGPGTRLTVL.

This clonotype has just a few counts. J is TRBJ2-3 and V is TRBV28, with no clear D. The CDR3 loop spans 15 amino acids. The germline V and J ends were trimmed by 2 bases and 6 bases, with 15 bases remaining between them. Germline V gene lookup returns CDR1 MDHEN and CDR2 SYDVKM. CDR3 bases: TGTGCCAGCAGTTTAAGAAGGAGAACATCGGATACGCAGTATTTT. This translates into CASSLRRRTSDTQYF.

There are a few counts of this clonotype. The chain combines TRBV28 with TRBJ2-5, with 9 bases aligning to TRBD1. The CDR3 length is 14 residues. CDR1 and CDR2 from the germline V gene are MDHEN and SYDVKM. Trimming at V came to 7 bases and at J to 4 bases, leaving 7 bases not matched to a gene. The CDR3 region has the DNA TGTGCCAGCACACACCGGACAGGGGCAGAGACCCAGTACTTC. Protein sequence: CASTHRTGAETQYF.

The CDR3 region is CASSLLAGVSYNEQFF. CDR3 sequence (DNA): TGTGCCAGCAGTTTATTAGCGGGAGTTTCGTACAATGAGCAGTTCTTC. The chain uses TRBV28 and TRBJ2-1; TRBD2 aligns across 9 bases. The CDR3 covers 16 residues. J gave up 4 bases and V 1 base, and 5 bases lay outside the gene matches. Germline assignment: CDR1 MDHEN and CDR2 SYDVKM.

This clonotype was counted once. This chain connects TRBV9 to TRBJ2-7; D may correspond to TRBD1 or TRBD2 (5 bases each). Germline V lookup: CDR1 SGDLS, CDR2 YYNGEE. Trimming took off 0 bases at V and 5 bases at J, with 12 bases between the two ends. The CDR3 is 14 residues long. This CDR3 reads CASSVAEGTHEQYF. The DNA of the CDR3 is TGTGCCAGCAGCGTAGCGGAAGGGACCCACGAGCAGTACTTC. Together with reference TRBV9 and TRBJ2-7, the CDR3 gives the full variable domain: DSGVTQTPKHLITATGQRVTLRCSPRSGDLSVYWYQQSLDQGLQFLIQYYNGEERAKGNILERFSAQQFPDLHSELNLSSLELGDSALYFCASSVAEGTHEQYFGPGTRLTVT.

CDR3: CASSQDVQETQYF. CDR3 DNA sequence: TGTGCCAGCAGCCAAGATGTACAAGAGACCCAGTACTTC. V usage is TRBV3-1 and J usage is TRBJ2-5; D is unresolved. Deletions cut 0 bases from V and 2 bases from J, with 4 bases between. The CDR3 covers 13 residues. CDR1 is LGHDT and CDR2 is YNNKEL in the germline V gene (reference sequence).

This clonotype showed up just a few times. Here the CDR3 DNA reads TGCGCCAGCAGCTCAGGGACAGAACCCTACAATGAGCAGTTCTTC. Translation gives CASSSGTEPYNEQFF. The chain combines TRBV5-1 with TRBJ2-1; 7 bases line up with TRBD1. CDR1 SGHRS and CDR2 YFSETQ come from the germline V gene. The CDR3 is 15 amino acids. The ends lost 3 bases at V and 2 bases at J; junction bases unmatched: 5.

The table lists this clonotype with a few counts. V gene TRBV20-1 combines with J gene TRBJ2-1; TRBD2 aligns across 7 bases. The J segment lost 0 bases and the V segment lost 0 bases, leaving 8 bases of the junction unmatched. The germline gives CDR1 DFQATT, CDR2 SNEGSKA (reference sequence). This CDR3 spans 17 amino acids. CDR3 coding DNA: TGCAGTGCTAGAGACGGCGGGAGCTTGAGCTCCTACAATGAGCAGTTCTTC. This gives the protein CSARDGGSLSSYNEQFF.

The sample holds many counts of this clonotype. The chain carries TRBV20-1 and TRBJ2-7; D not certain. Germline V CDR1 and CDR2: DFQATT, SNEGSKA (reference sequence). This CDR3 is 14 amino acids long. The germline V and J ends were trimmed by 0 bases and 4 bases, with 13 bases remaining between them. The CDR3 loop reads CSARDPRQLYEQYF. The CDR3 DNA follows: TGCAGTGCTAGAGATCCCCGGCAGCTTTACGAGCAGTACTTC.

This clonotype has a handful of counts. V gene TRBV5-1 combines with J gene TRBJ2-7; a possible D gene is TRBD1 (5 bases). Germline CDR1 is SGHRS and CDR2 is YFSETQ. The CDR3 has 15 residues. The V gene lost 5 bases and the J gene lost 3 bases, with 18 bases spanning the gap. Written as DNA, the CDR3 is TGCGCCAGCAGATTGACAGCCGTGATAGACTACGAGCAGTACTTC. Its translation: CASRLTAVIDYEQYF. The full variable domain, rest sourced from reference TRBV5-1 and TRBJ2-7, is KAGVTQTPRYLIKTRGQQVTLSCSPISGHRSVSWYQQTPGQGLQFLFEYFSETQRNKGNFPGRFSGRQFSNSRSEMNVSTLELGDSALYLCASRLTAVIDYEQYFGPGTRLTVT.

This clonotype was detected a few times. This chain links TRBV5-6 with TRBJ1-1, with D perhaps matching TRBD1 (6 bases). The CDR3 is 12 amino acids. The germline V and J ends were trimmed by 6 bases and 7 bases, with 13 bases remaining between them. The germline gives CDR1 SGHDT, CDR2 YYEEEE. The CDR3 loop reads CASNLATGEAFF. The CDR3 DNA sequence: TGTGCCAGCAACCTAGCGACAGGTGAAGCTTTCTTT.

The rearrangement uses TRBV3-1 and TRBJ2-7, with 9 bases fitting TRBD1. The CDR3 contains 16 residues. After removal of 1 base from V and 1 base from J, the junction contained 5 bases not matched to a gene. From germline, CDR1 is LGHDT and CDR2 YNNKEL (reference sequence). The CDR3 sequence: CASSQVGQGLSYEQYF. Written as DNA, the CDR3 is TGTGCCAGCAGCCAAGTGGGACAGGGCCTTTCCTACGAGCAGTACTTC.